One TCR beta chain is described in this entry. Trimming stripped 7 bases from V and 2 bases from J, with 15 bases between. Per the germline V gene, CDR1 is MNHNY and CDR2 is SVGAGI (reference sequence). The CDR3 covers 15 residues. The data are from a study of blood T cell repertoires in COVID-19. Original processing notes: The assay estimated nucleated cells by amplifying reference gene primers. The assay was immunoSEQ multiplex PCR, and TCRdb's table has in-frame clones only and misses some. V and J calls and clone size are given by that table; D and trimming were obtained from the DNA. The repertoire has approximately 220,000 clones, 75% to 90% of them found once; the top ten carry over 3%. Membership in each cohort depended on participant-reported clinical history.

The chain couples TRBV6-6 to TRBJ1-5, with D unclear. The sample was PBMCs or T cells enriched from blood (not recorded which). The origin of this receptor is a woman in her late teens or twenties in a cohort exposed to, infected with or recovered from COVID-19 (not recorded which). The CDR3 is CASNGPEGGNQPQHF. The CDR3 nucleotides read TGTGCCAGCAATGGACCTGAGGGTGGCAATCAGCCCCAGCATTTT.